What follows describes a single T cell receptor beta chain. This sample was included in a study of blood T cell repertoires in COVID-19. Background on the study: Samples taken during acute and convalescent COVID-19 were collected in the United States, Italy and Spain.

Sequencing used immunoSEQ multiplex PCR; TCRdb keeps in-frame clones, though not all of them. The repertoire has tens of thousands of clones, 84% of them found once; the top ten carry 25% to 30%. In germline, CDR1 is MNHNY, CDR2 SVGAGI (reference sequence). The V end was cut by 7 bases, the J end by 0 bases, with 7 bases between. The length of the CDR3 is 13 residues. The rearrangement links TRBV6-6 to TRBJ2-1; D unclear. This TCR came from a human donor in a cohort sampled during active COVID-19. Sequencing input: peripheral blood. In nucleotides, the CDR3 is TGTGCCAGCATGGCCCTCTCCTACAATGAGCAGTTCTTC. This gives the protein CASMALSYNEQFF.